Listed below are T cell receptor beta chains from one sample, sequenced in a study of CD8 T cells in Susac syndrome. TCRdb ran MiXCR on the immunoSEQ multiplex PCR reads and lists one entry per CDR3 protein. The table records almost 450,000 distinct CDR3 sequences, more than 70% of them present only once. Sequencing input: CD8+ T cells from PBMCs. These receptors all stem from a human donor with multiple sclerosis. Both conserved end residues are part of each CDR3. A D gene is named only where the DNA matches it firmly. Size is stated for part of the rows, as once, few or many counts, or as a class when the clone is expanded.

d_gene | abundance | len | j_gene | v_gene | CDR3nt | CDR3aa
TRBD2 | NA | 11 | TRBJ2-1 | TRBV30 | TGTGCCCGAGCTAGCGGGAATGAGCAGTTCTTC | CARASGNEQFF
NA | NA | 14 | TRBJ1-2 | TRBV28 | TGTGCCAGCAGTTTATTACAGGGAATCGATGGCTACACCTTC | CASSLLQGIDGYTF
TRBD1 | NA | 14 | TRBJ1-2 | TRBV27 | TGTGCCAGCGGGACGACAGGGGGCAACTATGGCTACACCTTC | CASGTTGGNYGYTF
TRBD2 | NA | 16 | TRBJ2-3 | TRBV7-9 | TGTGCCAGCAGCTCCGGGACTAAGACTAGCACAGATACGCAGTATTTT | CASSSGTKTSTDTQYF
TRBD1 | NA | 14 | TRBJ2-7 | TRBV20-1 | TGCAGTGCTGTTCGGGACAGGGGACTGGACGAGCAGTACTTC | CSAVRDRGLDEQYF
NA | NA | 12 | TRBJ1-4 | TRBV6-1 | TGTGCCAGCAGCCTCTGGGCCGAAAAACTGTTTTTT | CASSLWAEKLFF
NA | NA | 13 | TRBJ1-4 | TRBV7-9 | TGTGCCAGCCGCAGAGCAACTAATGAAAAACTGTTTTTT | CASRRATNEKLFF
NA | few | 13 | TRBJ2-1 | TRBV7-2 | TGTGCCAGCAGTCCGGTCGGGGCCAATGAGCAGTTCTTC | CASSPVGANEQFF
NA | NA | 15 | TRBJ1-5 | TRBV6-5 | TGTGCCAGCAGTTTCCAGGGTGGGGGCAATCAGCCCCAGCATTTT | CASSFQGGGNQPQHF
NA | NA | 13 | TRBJ2-1 | TRBV27 | TGTGCCAGCAGTTTATCTTCCAGCAATGAGCAGTTCTTC | CASSLSSSNEQFF
TRBD1 | NA | 19 | TRBJ2-3 | TRBV6-1 | TGTGCCAGCTTCATTAAGCGTTTCTTGAAGACAGGGGAGGAAGATACGCAGTATTTT | CASFIKRFLKTGEEDTQYF
NA | NA | 15 | TRBJ1-1 | TRBV7-9 | TGTGCCAGCAGCTTAGAAGGGGCCCGGGGGGCTGAAGCTTTCTTT | CASSLEGARGAEAFF
NA | NA | 14 | TRBJ1-2 | TRBV7-2 | TGTGCCAGCAGCCCCTCCCCAGCTAACTATGGCTACACCTTC | CASSPSPANYGYTF
NA | NA | 15 | TRBJ1-1 | TRBV6-1 | TGTGCCAGCAGTGCTTTGGGTGGTGGTGACACTGAAGCTTTCTTT | CASSALGGGDTEAFF
NA | NA | 16 | TRBJ1-5 | TRBV18 | TGTGCCAGCTCACGCGCACAGGTTCGGAGCAATCAGCCCCAGCATTTT | CASSRAQVRSNQPQHF
TRBD1 | NA | 20 | TRBJ1-2 | TRBV9 | TGTGCCAGCAGCGTAGAGGGGAATTCCGGGACAGGGGGCGAGAACTATGGCTACACCTTC | CASSVEGNSGTGGENYGYTF
NA | NA | 17 | TRBJ2-7 | TRBV12-3/TRBV12-4 | TGTGCCAGCAGTTCAGGGGCCGTCGGGACGGCAGTCCACGAGCAGTACTTC | CASSSGAVGTAVHEQYF
TRBD2 | NA | 15 | TRBJ2-5 | TRBV27 | TGTGCCAGCAGTTTGGGCGGGGGGGCCCAAGAGACCCAGTACTTC | CASSLGGGAQETQYF
TRBD1 | NA | 15 | TRBJ1-2 | TRBV3-1 | TGTGCCAGCAGCCAGGCCTGGACAGGCCTATATGGCTACACCTTC | CASSQAWTGLYGYTF
TRBD1 | once | 13 | TRBJ1-1 | TRBV6-1 | TGTGCCAGCAGTAAGACAGGGGAGGTTGAAGCTTTCTTT | CASSKTGEVEAFF
TRBD2 | NA | 14 | TRBJ2-7 | TRBV9 | TGTGCCAGCAGCGTGGGGGGGAGGGCCCACGAGCAGTACTTC | CASSVGGRAHEQYF
TRBD2 | NA | 18 | TRBJ2-3 | TRBV29-1 | TGCAGCGCGGAAGGACTAGCGGGGGGGCCTGGGGTTTCAGATACGCAGTATTTT | CSAEGLAGGPGVSDTQYF
NA | NA | 16 | TRBJ2-7 | TRBV28 | TGTGCCAGCAGAACCAAAAGGGCTACCGAGGACTACGAGCAGTACTTC | CASRTKRATEDYEQYF
NA | NA | 15 | TRBJ1-5 | TRBV6-7 | TGTGCCAGCTCTAATAAAGGAAATAGCAATCAGCCCCAGCATTTT | CASSNKGNSNQPQHF
NA | NA | 15 | TRBJ1-4 | TRBV29-1 | TGCGGCGTTGAAGAGAGGGGTGCAACTAATGAAAAACTGTTTTTT | CGVEERGATNEKLFF
TRBD1 | NA | 14 | TRBJ1-1 | TRBV7-6 | TGTGCCAGCAGCTCGAGTACAGGGGGGACTGAAGCTTTCTTT | CASSSSTGGTEAFF
NA | once | 13 | TRBJ1-1 | TRBV20-1 | TGCAGTCCCTTCGGGGACGGAGGCACTGAAGCTTTCTTT | CSPFGDGGTEAFF
TRBD1 | NA | 17 | TRBJ1-1 | TRBV5-1 | TGCGCCAGCAGCTTGGGAGGGGGCGTTAACGAGGGCACTGAAGCTTTCTTT | CASSLGGGVNEGTEAFF
TRBD1 | NA | 16 | TRBJ2-7 | TRBV25-1 | TGTGCCAGCAGTGACTCCGGGACAGGGAACCCCTACGAGCAGTACTTC | CASSDSGTGNPYEQYF
TRBD1 | NA | 12 | TRBJ2-4 | TRBV30 | TGTGCCTGGAATCAGGGGGCAAGTTCTCAGTACTTC | CAWNQGASSQYF
TRBD2 | NA | 16 | TRBJ2-3 | TRBV5-4 | TGTGCCAGCAGCTTGGGGCTACTAGCGGGGGATGATACGCAGTATTTT | CASSLGLLAGDDTQYF
TRBD1 | NA | 15 | TRBJ2-7 | TRBV29-1 | TGCAGCGTTGAAGGTCAGACAGGGAGCTCCTACGAGCAGTACTTC | CSVEGQTGSSYEQYF
NA | NA | 15 | TRBJ1-2 | TRBV6-1 | TGTGCCGGACGGGGTTTTCATGTTAGGGACTATGGCTACACCTTC | CAGRGFHVRDYGYTF
NA | few | 13 | TRBJ2-5 | TRBV10-3 | TGTGCCATCAGTGCACTAGAGGGGGAGACCCAGTACTTC | CAISALEGETQYF
NA | NA | 13 | TRBJ1-1 | TRBV20-1 | TGCAGTGCCCAAGGGGCTATGAACACTGAAGCTTTCTTT | CSAQGAMNTEAFF
NA | NA | 15 | TRBJ2-5 | TRBV7-9 | TGTGCCAGCAGTTCCCACACAGAGCAACAAGAGACCCAGTACTTC | CASSSHTEQQETQYF
TRBD2 | NA | 15 | TRBJ2-2 | TRBV20-1 | TGCAGTGCTAGAGATACCGGGAGGGTTACCGGGGAGCTGTTTTTT | CSARDTGRVTGELFF
TRBD1 | NA | 17 | TRBJ2-3 | TRBV6-5 | TGTGCCAGCAGTTACTCGTCGACAGGGGGCGATGTGGATACGCAGTTTTTT | CASSYSSTGGDVDTQFF
NA | NA | 13 | TRBJ1-5 | TRBV6-1 | TGTGCCATAGCAGATAATAGCAATCAGCCCCAGCATTTT | CAIADNSNQPQHF
NA | NA | 12 | TRBJ2-1 | TRBV11-2 | TGTGCCAGCAGCTCTGACTACTATGAGCAGTTCTTC | CASSSDYYEQFF
TRBD1 | NA | 17 | TRBJ1-3 | TRBV6-5 | TGTGCCAGCAGTTACCCCCAGGGGGACCCCTCTGGAAACACCATATATTTT | CASSYPQGDPSGNTIYF
NA | NA | 15 | TRBJ2-1 | TRBV7-9 | TGTGCCAGCAGCACCTCAGGGGAGGTCCACAATGAGCAGTTCTTC | CASSTSGEVHNEQFF
NA | NA | 18 | TRBJ2-1 | TRBV6-2/TRBV6-3 | TGTGCCAGCAGTTATGTTCGCGGGACGTCGAGCTCCTACAATGAGCAGTTCTTC | CASSYVRGTSSSYNEQFF
NA | NA | 12 | TRBJ2-7 | TRBV10-2 | TGCGCCAGCAGTGTGGGACCCTACGAGCAGTACTTC | CASSVGPYEQYF